A single sample gave rise to the 29 T cell receptor beta chains below, sequenced in a study of spatial heterogeneity in lung cancer. Time point here: blood at routine non-recurrence follow-up after resection. TCRdb called the 5' RACE reads again in MiXCR, with one record for every CDR3 protein. The sample includes about 70,000 distinct CDR3 sequences, 8% to 9.5% of them seen just once. The sample in question was PBMCs, obtained at follow-up. These receptors originate from a female donor with early-stage non-small cell lung cancer.

This clonotype was detected ten times or more. V is TRBV7-8 and J is TRBJ2-7, with 14 bases that match TRBD2. There are 17 residues in the CDR3. With V trimmed by 5 bases and J by 9 bases, 15 bases remained unmatched. Germline loops: CDR1 SGHVS, CDR2 FQNEAQ. CDR3 sequence (DNA): TGTGCCAGCAGCGAGGGACTAGCGGGAGCCACACGTGGCGGGCAGTACTTC. Amino acids: CASSEGLAGATRGGQYF.

This clonotype was observed many times. This sequence joins TRBV20-1 and TRBJ2-7; 9 bases align to TRBD2. CDR1 is DFQATT, CDR2 SNEGSKA, per germline (reference sequence). V was pared by 5 bases and J by 4 bases, with 6 bases of the junction left unmatched. The CDR3 covers 13 residues. DNA of the CDR3: TGCAGTGCTCCCGCGGGAGGGCTGTACGAGCAGTACTTC. Its protein product is CSAPAGGLYEQYF.

The sample holds many counts of this clonotype. The chain employs TRBV7-9 and TRBJ2-7; D may correspond to TRBD1 or TRBD2 (5 bases each). Trimming left V 3 bases short and J 0 bases short, with 15 bases between. There are 16 residues in the CDR3. Germline values: CDR1 SEHNR, CDR2 FQNEAQ (reference sequence). The CDR3 DNA sequence: TGTGCCAGCAGCTTTTATTTTGGGACCGACTCCTACGAGCAGTACTTC. Its protein is CASSFYFGTDSYEQYF.

The CDR3 nucleotides read TGTGCCAGCAGCTTGCCCGACTTTTACCGGATGGATACGCAGTATTTT. This encodes CASSLPDFYRMDTQYF. This chain connects TRBV7-2 to TRBJ2-3; D unclear. Germline V gives CDR1 SGHTA, CDR2 FQGNSA. The CDR3 runs 16 residues. Trimming shortened V by 3 bases and J by 6 bases, and 19 bases separated the two germline ends. Full variable domain (remainder filled in from reference TRBV7-2 and TRBJ2-3): GAGVSQSPSNKVTEKGKDVELRCDPISGHTALYWYRQSLGQGLEFLIYFQGNSAPDKSGLPSDRFSAERTGGSVSTLTIQRTQQEDSAVYLCASSLPDFYRMDTQYFGPGTRLTVL.

The chain combines TRBV5-1 with TRBJ2-1, with 12 nucleotides matching TRBD2. Germline lookup yields CDR1 SGHRS and CDR2 YFSETQ. Trimming took 2 bases from V and 2 from J; bases not matched to a gene: 5. This CDR3 has 17 residues. CDR3 nucleotides: TGCGCCAGCAGCTTCATTAGGACTAGCGGGACCTACAATGAGCAGTTCTTC. Protein product: CASSFIRTSGTYNEQFF.

In its sample, this clonotype was seen a few times. Germline and junction disagree at one end, which may indicate a read error. V gene TRBV10-2 combines with J gene TRBJ2-3, with D unclear. This CDR3 has 13 residues. CDR1 and CDR2 from the germline V gene are WSHSY and SAAADI. As DNA, the CDR3 is TGCGCCAGCAGTGAGGCCACCCGGAATACGCATTATTTT. It encodes CASSEATRNTHYF.

In this sample, this clonotype turned up many times. The V and J genes are TRBV19 and TRBJ1-5; maybe TRBD1 (5 bases). Germline V gene data show CDR1 as LNHDA and CDR2 as SQIVND (reference sequence). V shed 3 bases and J shed 5 bases, with 11 bases lying between them. The CDR3 spans 14 residues. CDR3 protein: CASSIAGEYQPQHF. The CDR3 DNA reads TGTGCCAGTAGTATCGCGGGGGAATATCAGCCCCAGCATTTT.

This clonotype came up many times. V is TRBV15 and J is TRBJ1-2, with 9 bases that match TRBD1. Germline V CDR1 and CDR2: LNHNV, YYDKDF (reference sequence). This CDR3 is 14 amino acids long. The trim removed 2 bases at V and 7 bases at J, leaving 5 bases unmatched. CDR3 sequence (DNA): TGTGCCACCAGCAGACGGGGACAGGGTGGTGGCTACACCTTC. Its protein product is CATSRRGQGGGYTF.

This clonotype came up a few times. This chain uses TRBV14 with TRBJ2-1; 8 bases line up with TRBD2. This CDR3 is 14 amino acids long. Germline V gives CDR1 SGHDN, CDR2 FVKESK. V lost 4 bases to trimming and J lost 6 bases; unmatched junction nucleotides: 5. The CDR3 DNA follows: TGTGCCAGCAGCCGAGCGGGAGAGGGCAATGAGCAGTTCTTC. This translates into CASSRAGEGNEQFF.

The sample holds a few counts of this clonotype. The CDR3 is CASSLGRQPQHF. For the CDR3, the DNA is TGTGCCAGCAGCTTGGGCCGGCAGCCCCAGCATTTT. V gene TRBV5-6 combines with J gene TRBJ1-5, with unresolved D. The CDR3 sequence is 12 residues long. Looked up from germline, CDR1 is SGHDT and CDR2 is YYEEEE. The ends were cut back, 0 bases at V and 7 bases at J, with 5 bases in the middle.

This clonotype was recorded many times. The junction departs from the called germline gene at one end, perhaps through a read error. J is TRBJ2-7 and V is TRBV30, with 7 bases matching TRBD2. The CDR3 consists of 14 residues. Germline V gene sequence: CDR1 GTSNPN, CDR2 SVGIG (reference sequence). The chain's CDR3 is CAWSRLAGSHEQYF. In nucleotides, the CDR3 is TGTGCCTGGTCAAGACTAGCTGGCTCCCACGAGCAGTACTTC.

This clonotype was seen repeatedly, ten times or more. The chain employs TRBV20-1 and TRBJ1-2; D gene uncertain. CDR1 and CDR2 from the germline V gene are DFQATT and SNEGSKA (reference sequence). This CDR3 has 15 residues. Trimming left V 0 bases short and J 4 bases short, with 15 bases between. The CDR3 is CSARDPGRGTYGYTF. The CDR3 DNA is TGCAGTGCTAGAGACCCCGGACGGGGTACCTATGGCTACACCTTC.

This clonotype was seen only a few times. The chain employs TRBV28 and TRBJ2-4; D tentatively reads TRBD1 or TRBD2 (7 bases each). Per germline, CDR1 MDHEN and CDR2 SYDVKM. Trimming left V 7 bases short and J 7 bases short, with 20 bases between. The length of the CDR3 is 15 residues. DNA for the CDR3: TGTGCCAGCAAGGAGGGAGGGGACAGTGGGAACATTCAGTACTTC. Protein: CASKEGGDSGNIQYF.

This clonotype was observed many times. The chain joins TRBV18 to TRBJ1-1; a weak D match, TRBD1 (5 bases). The CDR3 is 13 amino acids. Between the trimmed V and J ends, which lost 3 bases and 1 base, there was a span of 6 bases. CDR1 KGHSH and CDR2 LQKENI come from the germline V gene. CDR3 loop: CASSPRANTEAFF. The CDR3 DNA reads as TGTGCCAGCTCACCCAGGGCGAACACTGAAGCTTTCTTT.

This clonotype was found many times. The chain couples TRBV29-1 to TRBJ2-7; the match to TRBD2 covers 9 bases. Per the germline V gene, CDR1 is SQVTM and CDR2 is ANQGSEA. The CDR3 has 14 amino acids. V shed 4 bases and J 7 bases; nucleotides not matched to a gene: 11. The CDR3 DNA reads TGCAGCGTTGTCTTCGGGACTAGCCGGGGGGAGCAGTACTTC. This gives the protein CSVVFGTSRGEQYF.

Regarding this clonotype: This may be a read error: a much more frequent sequence differs by one nucleotide. The chain couples TRBV15 to TRBJ1-5; 9 nucleotides align to TRBD1. Germline V gene sequence: CDR1 LNHNV, CDR2 YYDKDF (reference sequence). The CDR3 consists of 17 residues. This chain's CDR3 is CVTSKRPGQGLNQPQHF. CDR3 DNA: TGTGTCACCAGCAAAAGACCGGGACAGGGTCTGAATCAGCCCCAGCATTTT.

This clonotype was found many times. The CDR3 DNA sequence: TGCAGTACCAGCGGGAGGTATAGAGATACGCAGTATTTT. This translates into CSTSGRYRDTQYF. V and J are TRBV20-1 and TRBJ2-3; 9 bases fit TRBD2. Unmatched junction bases numbered 8, after V lost 8 bases and J lost 5 bases. This CDR3 is built from 13 residues. CDR1 and CDR2 from the germline V gene are DFQATT and SNEGSKA (reference sequence).

This clonotype was observed many times. This chain uses TRBV7-2 with TRBJ2-7; 9 bases line up with TRBD1. This CDR3 is built from 15 residues. Germline CDR1 and CDR2: SGHTA and FQGNSA. V gave up 3 bases and J gave up 1 base; unmatched junction bases: 4. The CDR3 spells CASSFTGTGSYEQYF. CDR3 in DNA: TGTGCCAGCAGCTTTACCGGGACAGGGTCCTACGAGCAGTACTTC. The variable domain in full, completed from reference TRBV7-2 and TRBJ2-7, reads GAGVSQSPSNKVTEKGKDVELRCDPISGHTALYWYRQSLGQGLEFLIYFQGNSAPDKSGLPSDRFSAERTGGSVSTLTIQRTQQEDSAVYLCASSFTGTGSYEQYFGPGTRLTVT.

The gene calls are TRBV7-2 and TRBJ2-1; D remains ambiguous. Germline V gene sequence: CDR1 SGHTA, CDR2 FQGNSA. The CDR3 spans 14 residues. Trimming cost V 4 bases and J 4 bases, with 11 bases left between them. The CDR3 loop reads CASSYSRGYNEQFF. For the CDR3, the DNA is TGTGCCAGCAGCTACAGCCGTGGATACAATGAGCAGTTCTTC.

The chain uses TRBV28 and TRBJ1-1, with D perhaps matching TRBD1 (5 bases). The germline CDR1 and CDR2 sequences are MDHEN and SYDVKM. Between the trimmed V and J ends, which lost 6 bases and 8 bases, there was a span of 13 bases. This CDR3 has 12 residues. The CDR3: CASRTGTPEAFF. The CDR3 region has the DNA TGTGCCAGCAGAACCGGGACTCCAGAAGCTTTCTTT. The complete variable domain, with remaining parts taken from reference TRBV28 and TRBJ1-1, reads DVKVTQSSRYLVKRTGEKVFLECVQDMDHENMFWYRQDPGLGLRLIYFSYDVKMKEKGDIPEGYSVSREKKERFSLILESASTNQTSMYLCASRTGTPEAFFGQGTRLTVV.

This clonotype was counted a few times. The chain recombines TRBV28 with TRBJ1-5; D is possibly TRBD1 (6 bases). Germline CDR1 and CDR2: MDHEN and SYDVKM. The CDR3 consists of 18 residues. V shed 5 bases and J shed 1 base, with 21 bases lying between them. CDR3 loop: CASSPWDTASMSNQPQHF. CDR3 DNA: TGTGCCAGCAGTCCGTGGGACACCGCCTCCATGAGCAATCAGCCCCAGCATTTT.

This clonotype was counted a few times. The DNA for the CDR3 is TGCAGTGCTATTAGTTTGGATGAGCAGTTCTTC. Translating gives CSAISLDEQFF. The chain joins TRBV20-1 to TRBJ2-1; D is uncertain. Per germline, CDR1 DFQATT and CDR2 SNEGSKA (reference sequence). V shed 4 bases and J shed 8 bases, with 9 bases lying between them. The CDR3 sequence is 11 residues long.

V usage is TRBV7-9 and J usage is TRBJ1-2, with D tentatively TRBD1 (6 bases). This CDR3 is 13 amino acids long. CDR1 SEHNR and CDR2 FQNEAQ come from the germline V gene (reference sequence). Deletions cut 6 bases from V and 2 bases from J, with 10 bases between. The CDR3 DNA is TGTGCCAGCAGTCCCGGGACAAACTATGGCTACACCTTC. The encoded protein is CASSPGTNYGYTF.

This clonotype was detected many times. The chain couples TRBV20-1 to TRBJ2-7; TRBD2 agrees at 11 bases. The CDR3 has 18 residues. V dropped 2 bases and J dropped 3; count of bases not matched to a gene: 15. Germline assignment: CDR1 DFQATT and CDR2 SNEGSKA (reference sequence). CDR3 sequence reads: CSARPPGSGRALGYEQYF. For the CDR3, the DNA is TGCAGTGCTAGACCCCCAGGTAGCGGGAGGGCCCTGGGCTACGAGCAGTACTTC.

This clonotype was seen at least ten times. V gene TRBV5-6 combines with J gene TRBJ2-5; 7 bases match TRBD2. The V and J ends lost 3 bases and 0 bases, in that order; junction bases with no gene match: 8. The CDR3 covers 16 residues. The V gene's germline CDR1 is SGHDT and CDR2 YYEEEE. CDR3: CASSWEGGAHQETQYF. The CDR3 nucleotides are TGTGCCAGCAGCTGGGAGGGCGGGGCCCACCAAGAGACCCAGTACTTC.

The chain employs TRBV3-1 and TRBJ2-1; D unresolved. The CDR3 is 14 residues long. Germline V gene sequence: CDR1 LGHDT, CDR2 YNNKEL (reference sequence). Trimming pared 2 bases from V and 9 bases from J, leaving 14 bases between. The CDR3 region has the DNA TGTGCCAGCAGCCAAACAAAGATAGGGATTGAGCAGTTCTTC. Its translation is CASSQTKIGIEQFF.

There are a few counts of this clonotype. V and J are TRBV7-9 and TRBJ1-5; no clear D gene. Trimming cost V 5 bases and J 10 bases, with 12 bases left between them. Looked up from germline, CDR1 is SEHNR and CDR2 is FQNEAQ (reference sequence). This CDR3 is 12 amino acids long. CDR3 region: CASSDSRGPQHF. The CDR3 DNA reads TGTGCCAGCAGCGATTCCAGAGGACCCCAGCATTTT.

On this clonotype itself: One junction end disagrees with the germline gene, perhaps due to a read error. In DNA form, the CDR3 reads TGCGACAGCAGCTTGGCCCCTAGCTACGAGCAGTACTTC. This gives the protein CDSSLAPSYEQYF. The gene calls are TRBV5-1 and TRBJ2-7; D uncertain. Germline loops: CDR1 SGHRS, CDR2 YFSETQ. The CDR3 is 13 amino acids.

This clonotype was counted a few times. A much larger clone lies one base from this, so it may be a read error. The chain uses TRBV6-5 and TRBJ2-5; D is perhaps TRBD1 (5 bases). The CDR3 totals 16 residues. The V gene lost 6 bases and the J gene lost 4 bases, with 21 bases spanning the gap. Germline V gene lookup returns CDR1 MNHEY and CDR2 SVGAGI. CDR3 sequence reads: CASSLRDRLYRETQYF. DNA of the CDR3: TGTGCCAGCAGCCTTCGAGACAGACTGTACCGAGAGACCCAGTACTTC.